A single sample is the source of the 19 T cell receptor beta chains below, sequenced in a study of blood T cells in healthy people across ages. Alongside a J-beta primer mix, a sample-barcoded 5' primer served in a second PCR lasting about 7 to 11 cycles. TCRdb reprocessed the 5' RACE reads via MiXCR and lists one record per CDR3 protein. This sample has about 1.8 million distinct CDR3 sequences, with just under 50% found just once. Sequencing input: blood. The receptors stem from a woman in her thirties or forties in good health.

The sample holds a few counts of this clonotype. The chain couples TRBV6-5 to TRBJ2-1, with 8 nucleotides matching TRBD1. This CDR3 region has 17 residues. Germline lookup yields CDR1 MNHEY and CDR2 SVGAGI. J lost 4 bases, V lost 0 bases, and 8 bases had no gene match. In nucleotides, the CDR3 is TGTGCCAGCAGTTACTCTGGCAGGGGGCGAGAATACAATGAGCAGTTCTTC. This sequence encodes CASSYSGRGREYNEQFF.

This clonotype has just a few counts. CDR3 protein: CASSVALKVAGSTDTQYF. In DNA, the CDR3 is TGTGCCAGCAGCGTAGCCTTAAAGGTCGCGGGTAGCACAGATACGCAGTATTTT. The chain recombines TRBV9 with TRBJ2-3, with D perhaps TRBD2 (5 bases). Trimming shortened V by 0 bases and J by 0 bases, and 17 bases separated the two germline ends. CDR1 is SGDLS and CDR2 is YYNGEE in the germline V gene. The CDR3 consists of 18 residues.

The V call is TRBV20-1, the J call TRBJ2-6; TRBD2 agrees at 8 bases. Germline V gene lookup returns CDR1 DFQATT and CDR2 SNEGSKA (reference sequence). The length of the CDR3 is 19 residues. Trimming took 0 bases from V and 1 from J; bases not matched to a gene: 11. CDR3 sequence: CSARDYQLAAMSGANVLTF. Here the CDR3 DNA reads TGCAGTGCTAGAGATTACCAACTAGCGGCTATGTCTGGGGCCAACGTCCTGACTTTC.

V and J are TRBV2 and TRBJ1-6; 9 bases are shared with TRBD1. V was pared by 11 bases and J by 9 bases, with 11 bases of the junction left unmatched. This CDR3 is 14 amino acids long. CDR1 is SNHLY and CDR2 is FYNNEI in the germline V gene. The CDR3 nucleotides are TGTGCCGGAACGGCCGGGACAGGGAGTTCACCCCTCCACTTT. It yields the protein CAGTAGTGSSPLHF.

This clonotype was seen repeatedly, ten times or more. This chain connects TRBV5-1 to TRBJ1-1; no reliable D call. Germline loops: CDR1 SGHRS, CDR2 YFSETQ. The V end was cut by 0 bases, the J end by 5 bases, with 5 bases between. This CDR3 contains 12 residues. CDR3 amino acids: CASSLGRTEAFF. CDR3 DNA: TGCGCCAGCAGCTTGGGGAGGACTGAAGCTTTCTTT.

CDR3 DNA sequence: TGTGCTAGTGGTTTGGACCCGACAGGGGTAAGATCACCCCTCCACTTT. Protein sequence: CASGLDPTGVRSPLHF. This chain links TRBV12-5 with TRBJ1-6; 8 bases agree with TRBD1. The CDR3 contains 16 residues. V dropped 1 base and J dropped 10; count of bases not matched to a gene: 9. Germline V CDR1 and CDR2: LGHNT, FRNRAP. The full variable domain, in which reference TRBV12-5 and TRBJ1-6 provide the parts outside the CDR3, is DARVTQTPRHKVTEMGQEVTMRCQPILGHNTVFWYRQTMMQGLELLAYFRNRAPLDDSGMPKDRFSAEMPDATLATLKIQPSEPRDSAVYFCASGLDPTGVRSPLHFGNGTRLTVT.

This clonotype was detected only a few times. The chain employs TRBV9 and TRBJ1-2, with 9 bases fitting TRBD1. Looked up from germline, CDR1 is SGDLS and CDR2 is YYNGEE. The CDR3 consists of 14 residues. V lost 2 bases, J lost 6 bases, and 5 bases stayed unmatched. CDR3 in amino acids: CASSVAGQGDGYTF. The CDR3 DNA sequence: TGTGCCAGCAGCGTCGCGGGACAGGGCGATGGCTACACCTTC.

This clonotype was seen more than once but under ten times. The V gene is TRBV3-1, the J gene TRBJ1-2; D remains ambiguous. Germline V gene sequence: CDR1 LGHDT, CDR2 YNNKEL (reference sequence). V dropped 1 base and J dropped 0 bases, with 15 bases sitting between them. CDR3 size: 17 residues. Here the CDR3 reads CASSQVGSTEANYGYTF. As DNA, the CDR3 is TGTGCCAGCAGCCAAGTTGGTTCAACAGAAGCTAACTATGGCTACACCTTC.

In DNA form, the CDR3 reads TGCAGTGCTAGATCCCCCATTAAGCTAGCCAAAAACATTCAGTACTTC. This encodes CSARSPIKLAKNIQYF. The rearrangement uses TRBV20-1 and TRBJ2-4, with D unclear. Germline V gene lookup returns CDR1 DFQATT and CDR2 SNEGSKA (reference sequence). This CDR3 region has 16 residues. Trimming shortened V by 2 bases and J by 0 bases, and 14 bases separated the two germline ends.

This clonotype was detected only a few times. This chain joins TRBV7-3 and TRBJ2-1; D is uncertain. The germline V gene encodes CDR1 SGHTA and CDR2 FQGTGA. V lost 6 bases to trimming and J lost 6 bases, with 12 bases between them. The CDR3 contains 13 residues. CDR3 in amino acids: CASSSGHANEQFF. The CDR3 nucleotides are TGTGCCAGCAGTTCCGGGCACGCCAATGAGCAGTTCTTC.

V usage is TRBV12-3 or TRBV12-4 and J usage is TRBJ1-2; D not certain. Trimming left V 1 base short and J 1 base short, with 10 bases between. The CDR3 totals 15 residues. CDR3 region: CASSLGGSVNYGYTF. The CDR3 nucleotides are TGTGCCAGCAGTTTAGGGGGTTCCGTTAACTATGGCTACACCTTC.

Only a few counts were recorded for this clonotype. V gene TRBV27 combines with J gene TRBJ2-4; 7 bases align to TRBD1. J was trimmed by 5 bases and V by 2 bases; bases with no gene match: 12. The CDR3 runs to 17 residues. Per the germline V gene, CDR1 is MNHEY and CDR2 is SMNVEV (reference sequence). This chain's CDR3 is CASSLRPPAGGENIQYF. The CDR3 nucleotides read TGTGCCAGCAGTTTAAGGCCCCCCGCAGGGGGAGAAAACATTCAGTACTTC.

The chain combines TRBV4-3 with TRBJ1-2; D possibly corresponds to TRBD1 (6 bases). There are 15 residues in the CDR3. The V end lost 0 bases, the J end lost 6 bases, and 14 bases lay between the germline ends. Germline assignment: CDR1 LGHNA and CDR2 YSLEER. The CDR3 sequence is CASSQDAGARDGYTF. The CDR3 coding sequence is TGCGCCAGCAGCCAAGATGCAGGGGCGCGAGATGGCTACACCTTC.

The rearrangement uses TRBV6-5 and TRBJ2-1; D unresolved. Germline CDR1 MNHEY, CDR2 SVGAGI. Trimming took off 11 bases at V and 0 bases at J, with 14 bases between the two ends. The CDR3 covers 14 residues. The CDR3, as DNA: TGTGCCTCCAAGCAAGGCAGCTCCTACAATGAGCAGTTCTTC. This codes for CASKQGSSYNEQFF.

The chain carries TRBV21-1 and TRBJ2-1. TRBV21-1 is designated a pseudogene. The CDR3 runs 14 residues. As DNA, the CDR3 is TGTGCCAGCAGCTGGGATGTTCTTGCGGATGAGCAGTTCTTC. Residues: CASSWDVLADEQFF.

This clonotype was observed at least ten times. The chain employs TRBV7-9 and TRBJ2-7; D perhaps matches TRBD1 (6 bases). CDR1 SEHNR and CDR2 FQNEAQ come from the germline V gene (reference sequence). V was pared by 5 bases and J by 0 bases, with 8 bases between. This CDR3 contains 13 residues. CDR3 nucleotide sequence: TGTGCCAGCAGCAGACAGGCCTCCTACGAGCAGTACTTC. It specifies CASSRQASYEQYF.

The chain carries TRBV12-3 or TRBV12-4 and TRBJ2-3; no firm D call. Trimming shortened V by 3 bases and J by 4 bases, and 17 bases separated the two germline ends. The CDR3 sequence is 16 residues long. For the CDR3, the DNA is TGTGCCAGCAGTTTTCCCCGGAGATCAAGAGCAGATACGCAGTATTTT. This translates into CASSFPRRSRADTQYF.

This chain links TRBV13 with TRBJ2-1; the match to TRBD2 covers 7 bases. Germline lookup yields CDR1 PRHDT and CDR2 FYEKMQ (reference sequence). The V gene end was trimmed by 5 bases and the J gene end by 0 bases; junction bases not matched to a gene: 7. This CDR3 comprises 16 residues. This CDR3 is CASSPSGKDSYNEQFF. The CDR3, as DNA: TGTGCCAGCAGCCCGAGCGGGAAAGACTCCTACAATGAGCAGTTCTTC.

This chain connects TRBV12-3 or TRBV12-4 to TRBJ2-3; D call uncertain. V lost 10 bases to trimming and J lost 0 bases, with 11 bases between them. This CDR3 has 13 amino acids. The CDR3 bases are TGTGCCACCGCCAGTTCTAGCACAGATACGCAGTATTTT. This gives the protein CATASSSTDTQYF.